Presented here are 31 T cell receptor beta chains from one specimen sequenced in a study of blood T cell repertoires in COVID-19. Sequenced by immunoSEQ multiplex PCR; TCRdb stores in-frame clones only, minus some. The sample holds 140,000 to 150,000 clones, 80% to 90% seen once. The sequenced sample was peripheral blood. Every receptor here comes from a man aged 18 to 30 with COVID-19, enrolled during active disease.

This clone was picked up a small number of times. The chain joins TRBV7-6 to TRBJ1-6; TRBD1 is a possible D gene (5 bases). The CDR3 spans 15 residues. Deletions cut 5 bases from V and 7 bases from J, with 15 bases between. CDR1 is SGHVS, CDR2 FNYEAQ, per germline. The CDR3 here is CASSPQGTGNSPLHF. CDR3 DNA sequence: TGTGCCAGCAGCCCCCAGGGAACCGGCAATTCACCCCTCCACTTT.

V and J are TRBV12-3 or TRBV12-4 and TRBJ2-7; 7 bases fit TRBD1. J was trimmed by 6 bases and V by 6 bases; bases with no gene match: 8. This CDR3 is 13 amino acids long. The CDR3 DNA reads as TGTGCCAGCAGCTGGACAGGTGGAGGCGAGCAGTACTTC. Translated, it gives CASSWTGGGEQYF.

The CDR3 reads CASSLDAGKRGDGYTF. The CDR3 DNA sequence: TGTGCCAGCAGCTTAGATGCAGGGAAGCGGGGGGATGGCTACACCTTC. The rearrangement uses TRBV11-3 and TRBJ1-2; weak D call: TRBD1 (5 bases). The CDR3 extends over 16 amino acids. In germline, CDR1 is SGHNT, CDR2 YENEEA. V was pared by 0 bases and J by 6 bases, with 17 bases between.

This chain connects TRBV4-3 to TRBJ1-5; maybe TRBD1 (5 bases). The CDR3 extends over 16 amino acids. Trimming took 0 bases from V and 3 from J, leaving 12 bases between them. Germline V gives CDR1 LGHNA, CDR2 YSLEER. CDR3 sequence (DNA): TGCGCCAGCAGCCAAGATCGGGCAGGGTACAATCAGCCCCAGCATTTT. Protein: CASSQDRAGYNQPQHF.

V is TRBV25-1 and J is TRBJ2-3, with 14 bases lining up with TRBD2. The V gene end was trimmed by 5 bases and the J gene end by 5 bases; junction bases not matched to a gene: 9. Germline V gene lookup returns CDR1 MGHDK and CDR2 SYGVNS. CDR3 length: 17 residues. CDR3 sequence reads: CASSQGLAGGSRDTQYF. The CDR3 DNA sequence: TGTGCCAGCAGTCAAGGACTAGCGGGAGGATCCCGAGATACGCAGTATTTT.

The chain recombines TRBV18 with TRBJ1-6, with D tentatively TRBD1 (6 bases). The CDR3 contains 15 residues. Germline V CDR1 and CDR2: KGHSH, LQKENI. V was cut by 2 bases and J by 7 bases, with 12 bases left in between. The CDR3 coding sequence is TGTGCCAGCTCACCATTGACAGGAGAAAATTCACCCCTCCACTTT. It is translated as CASSPLTGENSPLHF.

The genes are TRBV9 and TRBJ2-2; D perhaps matches TRBD2 (6 bases). The V end was cut by 5 bases, the J end by 7 bases, with 18 bases between. CDR1 is SGDLS, CDR2 YYNGEE, per germline. The CDR3 has 15 amino acids. The CDR3 protein is CASRSYGGRGGELFF. The CDR3 bases are TGTGCCAGCAGGTCCTACGGGGGACGTGGCGGGGAGCTGTTTTTT.

Regarding this clone: One junction end does not reproduce the germline sequence, and a read error may be involved. The V call is TRBV6-5, the J call TRBJ1-4; D gene ambiguous. From germline, CDR1 is MNHEY and CDR2 SVGAGI. The CDR3 contains 14 residues. CDR3 nucleotides: TGTGCCAGCAGCCCCACATCCACTAATGAAAAACTGCTTTTT. This sequence encodes CASSPTSTNEKLLF.

The chain joins TRBV12-2 to TRBJ2-2; the table's D call, TRBD2, has no DNA check behind it. TRBV12-2 is a pseudogene locus. This CDR3 is 20 amino acids long. The CDR3 loop reads CASRFKRPTGGSANTGELFF. CDR3 DNA sequence: TGTGCAAGTCGCTTTAAAAGGCCAACGGGGGGCAGCGCGAACACCGGGGAGCTGTTTTTT.

V is TRBV4-1 and J is TRBJ1-2; no clear D. This CDR3 spans 13 amino acids. The germline V and J ends were trimmed by 0 bases and 5 bases, with 7 bases remaining between them. Germline values: CDR1 MGHRA, CDR2 YSYEKL. This CDR3 is CASSQDGGYGYTF. The CDR3, as DNA: TGCGCCAGCAGCCAAGATGGCGGTTATGGCTACACCTTC.

V usage is TRBV9 and J usage is TRBJ2-5; D may be TRBD1 (5 bases). CDR1 and CDR2 (germline): SGDLS, YYNGEE. This CDR3 has 14 amino acids. Trimming cost V 4 bases and J 0 bases, with 10 bases left between them. The CDR3 region is CASSPGSYQETQYF. CDR3 nucleotides: TGTGCCAGCAGCCCAGGGTCATACCAAGAGACCCAGTACTTC. The full variable domain, in which reference TRBV9 and TRBJ2-5 provide the parts outside the CDR3, is DSGVTQTPKHLITATGQRVTLRCSPRSGDLSVYWYQQSLDQGLQFLIQYYNGEERAKGNILERFSAQQFPDLHSELNLSSLELGDSALYFCASSPGSYQETQYFGPGTRLLVL.

The chain combines TRBV24-1 with TRBJ2-1; TRBD2 matches at 14 bases. This CDR3 contains 20 residues. The germline V gene encodes CDR1 KGHDR and CDR2 SFDVKD. V lost 3 bases and J lost 3; bases outside the gene matches: 12. The CDR3 region is CATSDPTPGLAGEGYNEQFF. CDR3 DNA: TGTGCCACCAGTGATCCCACGCCGGGACTAGCGGGAGAGGGCTACAATGAGCAGTTCTTC.

The rearrangement uses TRBV28 and TRBJ1-1; TRBD1 is a possible D gene (5 bases). There are 14 residues in the CDR3. V lost 6 bases to trimming and J lost 5 bases, with 16 bases between them. The V gene's germline CDR1 is MDHEN and CDR2 SYDVKM. The CDR3 DNA is TGTGCCAGCAGAGACCGACGACAGAATACTGAAGCTTTCTTT. Its translation: CASRDRRQNTEAFF. Full variable domain (remainder filled in from reference TRBV28 and TRBJ1-1): DVKVTQSSRYLVKRTGEKVFLECVQDMDHENMFWYRQDPGLGLRLIYFSYDVKMKEKGDIPEGYSVSREKKERFSLILESASTNQTSMYLCASRDRRQNTEAFFGQGTRLTVV.

The chain joins TRBV5-5 to TRBJ2-7, with 11 bases aligning to TRBD2. Unmatched junction bases numbered 6, after V lost 4 bases and J lost 3 bases. From germline, CDR1 is SGHKS and CDR2 YYEKEE (reference sequence). The CDR3 totals 15 residues. CDR3 coding DNA: TGTGCCAGCAGCCCGACTAGCGGGACCTACTACGAGCAGTACTTC. As protein: CASSPTSGTYYEQYF. The complete variable domain, with remaining parts taken from reference TRBV5-5 and TRBJ2-7, reads DAGVTQSPTHLIKTRGQQVTLRCSPISGHKSVSWYQQVLGQGPQFIFQYYEKEERGRGNFPDRFSARQFPNYSSELNVNALLLGDSALYLCASSPTSGTYYEQYFGPGTRLTVT.

This sequence joins TRBV25-1 and TRBJ1-5; 7 bases agree with TRBD1. J was trimmed by 9 bases and V by 8 bases; bases with no gene match: 16. The CDR3 consists of 15 residues. Germline values: CDR1 MGHDK, CDR2 SYGVNS. The CDR3 DNA follows: TGTGCCAGCGAGGTAGGGACAGCGGTAGAGGGGCCCCAGCATTTT. This sequence encodes CASEVGTAVEGPQHF.

The chain is built from TRBV5-5 and TRBJ2-7; TRBD2 matches 13 bases. Trimming took 0 bases from V and 2 from J; bases not matched to a gene: 2. This CDR3 is built from 16 residues. Germline lookup yields CDR1 SGHKS and CDR2 YYEKEE (reference sequence). CDR3 loop: CASSLELAGGTYEQYF. The CDR3 DNA follows: TGTGCCAGCAGCTTGGAACTAGCGGGAGGGACCTACGAGCAGTACTTC.

The chain recombines TRBV13 with TRBJ2-1, with TRBD1 as a possible D gene (6 bases). V shed 5 bases and J shed 3 bases, with 11 bases lying between them. The CDR3 extends over 14 amino acids. Germline-derived CDR1 and CDR2 are PRHDT and FYEKMQ (reference sequence). The CDR3 DNA is TGTGCCAGCAGCCCGCAGGGGATCTACAATGAGCAGTTCTTC. Translating it yields CASSPQGIYNEQFF. Full variable domain (rest looked up from reference TRBV13 and TRBJ2-1): AAGVIQSPRHLIKEKRETATLKCYPIPRHDTVYWYQQGPGQDPQFLISFYEKMQSDKGSIPDRFSAQQFSDYHSELNMSSLELGDSALYFCASSPQGIYNEQFFGPGTRLTVL.

V and J are TRBV6-5 and TRBJ1-1; TRBD1 matches at 8 bases. The CDR3 is made up of 14 amino acids. Germline CDR1 is MNHEY and CDR2 is SVGAGI. With V trimmed by 6 bases and J by 4 bases, 7 bases remained unmatched. The DNA for the CDR3 is TGTGCCAGCAGGACAGGGGCTACGGGCACTGAAGCTTTCTTT. Translation: CASRTGATGTEAFF.

The chain joins TRBV5-4 to TRBJ2-7; D possibly corresponds to TRBD2 (6 bases). Germline V CDR1 and CDR2: SGHNT, YYREEE (reference sequence). The CDR3 sequence is 13 residues long. Trimming took off 4 bases at V and 9 bases at J, with 17 bases between the two ends. The CDR3 bases are TGTGCCAGCAGCGGAGGGCCAGGGTTCGGGCAGTACTTC. Its translation is CASSGGPGFGQYF.

This clone was picked up one time. The rearrangement joins TRBV7-8 to TRBJ2-3; D ambiguous. Germline CDR1 SGHVS, CDR2 FQNEAQ. V was pared by 4 bases and J by 2 bases, with 7 bases between. The CDR3 covers 13 residues. The CDR3 loop is CASSSSLTDTQYF. CDR3 nucleotide sequence: TGTGCCAGCAGCTCGAGCCTCACAGATACGCAGTATTTT.

The chain combines TRBV9 with TRBJ2-1; weak D call: TRBD2 (6 bases). Deletions cut 2 bases from V and 15 bases from J, with 21 bases between. The CDR3 has 14 amino acids. Germline assignment: CDR1 SGDLS and CDR2 YYNGEE. This CDR3 is CASSVWWEATRVFF. DNA for the CDR3: TGTGCCAGCAGCGTCTGGTGGGAGGCCACTAGGGTGTTCTTC.

J is TRBJ2-1 and V is TRBV19, with TRBD1 identical over 10 bases. The CDR3 has 19 amino acids. V gave up 4 bases and J gave up 5 bases; unmatched junction bases: 17. Per germline, CDR1 LNHDA and CDR2 SQIVND (reference sequence). The CDR3 reads CASSRRQGASGEFDNEQFF. The CDR3 DNA is TGTGCCAGTAGTAGACGACAGGGGGCTTCGGGAGAATTCGACAATGAGCAGTTCTTC. Full variable domain (remainder filled in from reference TRBV19 and TRBJ2-1): DGGITQSPKYLFRKEGQNVTLSCEQNLNHDAMYWYRQDPGQGLRLIYYSQIVNDFQKGDIAEGYSVSREKKESFPLTVTSAQKNPTAFYLCASSRRQGASGEFDNEQFFGPGTRLTVL.

The rearrangement joins TRBV15 to TRBJ2-1, with 11 bases aligning to TRBD1. V shed 0 bases, J shed 7 bases, and the junction held 5 bases outside the gene matches. The germline gives CDR1 LNHNV, CDR2 YYDKDF (reference sequence). The CDR3 runs 16 residues. The CDR3 nucleotides are TGTGCCACCAGCAGAGATCGGGACAGGGGGATTAATGAGCAGTTCTTC. The encoded protein is CATSRDRDRGINEQFF.

The genes are TRBV4-3 and TRBJ2-1; TRBD2 matches 11 bases. This CDR3 is built from 18 residues. V was pared by 0 bases and J by 6 bases, with 10 bases of the junction left unmatched. Germline V CDR1 and CDR2: LGHNA, YSLEER. The CDR3 is CASSQEPRGSGRVNEQFF. Here the CDR3 DNA reads TGCGCCAGCAGCCAAGAACCCCGTGGTAGCGGGAGGGTCAATGAGCAGTTCTTC.

DNA for the CDR3: TGTGCCAGCAGTTCACCCGGGACAGGGGGCGGTTCCTACGAGCAGTACTTC. Encoded protein: CASSSPGTGGGSYEQYF. This rearrangement joins TRBV13 to TRBJ2-7; TRBD1 aligns across 12 bases. The CDR3 sequence is 17 residues long. Unmatched junction bases numbered 10, after V lost 6 bases and J lost 1 base. Germline V gives CDR1 PRHDT, CDR2 FYEKMQ (reference sequence).

The genes are TRBV11-2 and TRBJ2-3; 10 nucleotides match TRBD2. V lost 0 bases, J lost 1 base, and 4 bases stayed unmatched. Germline CDR1 and CDR2: SGHAT and FQNNGV. This CDR3 spans 17 amino acids. CDR3 protein: CASSLDPAGGGTDTQYF. The DNA of the CDR3 is TGTGCCAGCAGCTTAGATCCAGCGGGGGGGGGCACAGATACGCAGTATTTT.

The genes are TRBV11-2 and TRBJ2-3; TRBD2 matches 7 bases. Germline CDR1 reads SGHAT; CDR2 reads FQNNGV. The CDR3 covers 15 residues. Trimming cost V 5 bases and J 0 bases; bases outside gene matches: 5. The CDR3 DNA reads TGTGCCAGCAGCCCAATAGCGGGCAGCACAGATACGCAGTATTTT. Translation: CASSPIAGSTDTQYF. Combining the CDR3 with reference TRBV11-2 and TRBJ2-3 gives the whole variable domain EAGVAQSPRYKIIEKRQSVAFWCNPISGHATLYWYQQILGQGPKLLIQFQNNGVVDDSQLPKDRFSAERLKGVDSTLKIQPAKLEDSAVYLCASSPIAGSTDTQYFGPGTRLTVL.

The rearrangement links TRBV3-1 (or the pseudogene TRBV3-2) to TRBJ2-5; the match to TRBD1 covers 11 bases. The J segment lost 7 bases and the V segment lost 0 bases, leaving 1 base of the junction unmatched. Per germline, CDR1 LGHDT and CDR2 YNNKEL (reference sequence). The CDR3 is 14 amino acids. The CDR3 nucleotides are TGTGCCAGCAGCCAAGACGGGACAGGGGGGACCCAGTACTTC. This translates into CASSQDGTGGTQYF.

J is TRBJ2-7 and V is TRBV7-2; D is uncertain. CDR1 and CDR2 (germline): SGHTA, FQGNSA. The CDR3 runs to 14 residues. V was clipped by 1 base and J by 3 bases, with 10 bases between them. CDR3 in DNA: TGTGCCAGCAGCTTAGACCCCAGATACTACGAGCAGTACTTC. Protein product: CASSLDPRYYEQYF.

The chain employs TRBV5-5 and TRBJ2-7; 9 nucleotides agree with TRBD2. The V and J ends lost 0 bases and 0 bases, in that order; junction bases with no gene match: 7. The germline V gene encodes CDR1 SGHKS and CDR2 YYEKEE (reference sequence). The CDR3 covers 17 residues. This CDR3 reads CASSLADAGGSSYEQYF. CDR3 bases: TGTGCCAGCAGCTTGGCCGATGCGGGAGGGAGCTCCTACGAGCAGTACTTC.

DNA of the CDR3: TGTGCCAGCAGCCAGGTGGGGCCCTTTAATTCACCCCTCCACTTT. Residues: CASSQVGPFNSPLHF. The chain carries TRBV3-1 (or the pseudogene TRBV3-2) and TRBJ1-6, with D maybe TRBD1 (5 bases). Germline V gives CDR1 LGHDT, CDR2 YNNKEL (reference sequence). CDR3 size: 15 residues. With 3 bases removed from V and 6 bases from J, the gap between germline ends came to 12 bases.